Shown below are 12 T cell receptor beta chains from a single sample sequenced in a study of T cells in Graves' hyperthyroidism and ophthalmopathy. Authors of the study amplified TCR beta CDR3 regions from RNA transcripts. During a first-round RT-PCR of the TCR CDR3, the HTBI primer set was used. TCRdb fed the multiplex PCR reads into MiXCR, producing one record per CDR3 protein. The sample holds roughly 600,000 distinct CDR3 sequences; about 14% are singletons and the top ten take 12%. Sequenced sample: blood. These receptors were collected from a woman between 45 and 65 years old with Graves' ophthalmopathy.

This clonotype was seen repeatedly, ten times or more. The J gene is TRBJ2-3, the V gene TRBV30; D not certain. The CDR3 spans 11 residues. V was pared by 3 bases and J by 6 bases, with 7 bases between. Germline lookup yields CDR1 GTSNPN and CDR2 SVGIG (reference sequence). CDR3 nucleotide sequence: TGTGCCTGGAGGGCTTCGGATACGCAGTATTTT. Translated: CAWRASDTQYF. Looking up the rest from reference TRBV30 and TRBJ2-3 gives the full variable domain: SQTIHQWPATLVQPVGSPLSLECTVEGTSNPNLYWYRQAAGRGLQLLFYSVGIGQISSEVPQNLSASRPQDRQFILSSKKLLLSDSGFYLCAWRASDTQYFGPGTRLTVL.

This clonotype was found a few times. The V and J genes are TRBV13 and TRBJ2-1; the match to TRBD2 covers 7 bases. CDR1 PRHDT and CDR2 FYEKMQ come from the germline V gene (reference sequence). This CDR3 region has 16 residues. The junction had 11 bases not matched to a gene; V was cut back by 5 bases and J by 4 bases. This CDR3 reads CASSPSFGTTYNEQFF. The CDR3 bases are TGTGCCAGCAGCCCTAGTTTTGGGACTACATACAATGAGCAGTTCTTC. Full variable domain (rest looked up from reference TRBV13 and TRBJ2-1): AAGVIQSPRHLIKEKRETATLKCYPIPRHDTVYWYQQGPGQDPQFLISFYEKMQSDKGSIPDRFSAQQFSDYHSELNMSSLELGDSALYFCASSPSFGTTYNEQFFGPGTRLTVL.

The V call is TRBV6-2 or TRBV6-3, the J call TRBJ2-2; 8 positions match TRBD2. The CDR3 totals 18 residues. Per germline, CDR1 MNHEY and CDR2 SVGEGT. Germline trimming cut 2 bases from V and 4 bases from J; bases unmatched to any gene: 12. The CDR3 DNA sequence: TGTGCCAGCAGTTACCCCAACAAGCGGGAGCTCTTCACCGGGGAGCTGTTTTTT. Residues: CASSYPNKRELFTGELFF.

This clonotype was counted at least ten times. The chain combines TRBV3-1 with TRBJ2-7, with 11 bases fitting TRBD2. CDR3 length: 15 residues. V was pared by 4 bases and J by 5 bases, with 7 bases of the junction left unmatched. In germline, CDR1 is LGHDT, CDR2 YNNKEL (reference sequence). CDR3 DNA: TGTGCCAGCAGCCCTGGGACTAGCGGCGCGGACGAGCAGTACTTC. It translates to CASSPGTSGADEQYF.

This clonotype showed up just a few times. The CDR3 sequence: CSVDPGEDEKLFF. CDR3 coding DNA: TGCAGCGTTGATCCAGGGGAGGATGAAAAACTGTTTTTT. V gene TRBV29-1 combines with J gene TRBJ1-4, with D tentatively TRBD1 (6 bases). Germline V CDR1 and CDR2: SQVTM, ANQGSEA. The germline V and J ends were trimmed by 3 bases and 6 bases, with 11 bases remaining between them. The CDR3 covers 13 residues.

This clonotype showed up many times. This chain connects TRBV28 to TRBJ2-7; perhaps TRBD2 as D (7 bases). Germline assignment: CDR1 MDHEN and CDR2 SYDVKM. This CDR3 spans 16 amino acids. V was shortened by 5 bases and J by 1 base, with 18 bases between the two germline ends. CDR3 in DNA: TGTGCCAGCAGTCCCCTGGGGGGGCGGGAGTCCTACGAGCAGTACTTC. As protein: CASSPLGGRESYEQYF. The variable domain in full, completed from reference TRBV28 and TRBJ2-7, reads DVKVTQSSRYLVKRTGEKVFLECVQDMDHENMFWYRQDPGLGLRLIYFSYDVKMKEKGDIPEGYSVSREKKERFSLILESASTNQTSMYLCASSPLGGRESYEQYFGPGTRLTVT.

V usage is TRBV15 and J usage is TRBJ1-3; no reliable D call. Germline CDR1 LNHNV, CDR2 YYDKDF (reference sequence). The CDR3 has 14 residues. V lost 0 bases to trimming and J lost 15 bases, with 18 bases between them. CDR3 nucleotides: TGTGCCACCAGCAGAGATATACTAGCGGGCCCCGAATATTTT. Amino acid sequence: CATSRDILAGPEYF.

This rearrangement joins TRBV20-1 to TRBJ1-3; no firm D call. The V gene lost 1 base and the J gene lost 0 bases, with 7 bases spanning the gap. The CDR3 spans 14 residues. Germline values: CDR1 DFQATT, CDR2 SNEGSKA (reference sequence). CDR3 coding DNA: TGCAGTGCTAGAGGGCAGAGCTCTGGAAACACCATATATTTT. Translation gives CSARGQSSGNTIYF.

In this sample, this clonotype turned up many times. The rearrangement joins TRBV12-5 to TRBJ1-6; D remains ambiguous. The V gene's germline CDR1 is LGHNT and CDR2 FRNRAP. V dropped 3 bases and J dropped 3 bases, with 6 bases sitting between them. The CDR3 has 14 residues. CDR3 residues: CASGLDNYNSPLHF. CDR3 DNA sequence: TGTGCTAGTGGTTTAGACAACTATAATTCACCCCTCCACTTT.

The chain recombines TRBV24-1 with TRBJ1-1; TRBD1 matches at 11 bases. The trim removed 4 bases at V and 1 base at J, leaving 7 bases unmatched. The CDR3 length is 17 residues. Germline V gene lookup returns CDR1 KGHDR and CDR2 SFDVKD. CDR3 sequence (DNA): TGTGCCACCAGTGAAGGAGGACAGGGGGCAGGGAACACTGAAGCTTTCTTT. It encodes CATSEGGQGAGNTEAFF.

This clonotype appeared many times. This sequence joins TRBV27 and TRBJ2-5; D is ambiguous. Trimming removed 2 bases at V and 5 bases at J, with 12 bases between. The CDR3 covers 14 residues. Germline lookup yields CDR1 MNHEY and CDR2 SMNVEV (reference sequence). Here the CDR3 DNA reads TGTGCCAGCAGTTTACAGGCAGCTTCGGAGACCCAGTACTTC. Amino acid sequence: CASSLQAASETQYF.

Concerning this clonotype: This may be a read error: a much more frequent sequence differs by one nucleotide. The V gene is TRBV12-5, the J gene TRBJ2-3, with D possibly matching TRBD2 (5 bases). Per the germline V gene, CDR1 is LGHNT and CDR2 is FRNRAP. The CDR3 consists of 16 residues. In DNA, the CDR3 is TGTACTAGTGGTTTGGTACTAGGTTCCGGCACAGATACGCAGTATTTT. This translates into CTSGLVLGSGTDTQYF.